Listed below are T cell receptor beta chains from one sample, sequenced in a study of vaccination effects on CD4 cells after COVID-19. The data were produced by immunoSEQ multiplex PCR, yet TCRdb's version contains in-frame clones alone and is incomplete. The sample lists 11,000 to 15,000 clones; about three quarters were seen once. Their antigens are not known. The sequencing used CD4+ T cells from PBMCs cultured with SARS-CoV-2 spike peptides, collected after COVID-19 vaccination. These receptors came from a human donor who had a prior SARS-CoV-2 infection. CDR3s leave out the opening cysteine and the closing phenylalanine or tryptophan. The D gene is left open where the match is weak. The size field is filled for only some rows; it gives once, few, many or a size class.

>-|TRBV9|TRBJ1-1|-
ASSRTGANTEAF
>-|TRBV14|TRBJ2-7|TRBD1
ASSPLHRDRAYEQY
>medium-sized|TRBV4-2|TRBJ2-1|TRBD2
ASSQDSSASGSYEQF
>-|TRBV7-9|TRBJ1-4|-
ASSLGAAGLATNEKLF
>-|TRBV5-5|TRBJ2-7|-
ASSRSGTQGREQY
>-|TRBV5-1|TRBJ2-5|-
ASSIRTPSETQY
>once|TRBV6-6|TRBJ1-4|-
ASSSREKLF
>-|TRBV5-1|TRBJ2-1|-
ASSGERQTNEQF
>-|TRBV3-1/TRBV3-2|TRBJ2-1|TRBD2
ASSQDPSRTSGTPEQF
>-|TRBV6-6|TRBJ1-1|TRBD1
ASIRGTENTEAF
>-|TRBV5-1|TRBJ2-3|-
ASSLDLAGDTQY
>-|TRBV7-8|TRBJ2-7|-
ASSLEGGGYEQY
>-|TRBV24-1|TRBJ2-1|TRBD2
ATSVGGSGRDNEQF
>-|TRBV7-3|TRBJ2-1|TRBD2
ASSATSGLYNEQF
>-|TRBV5-1|TRBJ1-3|TRBD1
ASSLGTAGNTIY
>-|TRBV2|TRBJ1-1|-
ARTGQSVRDTEAF
>-|TRBV5-4|TRBJ2-2|TRBD2
ASSLASGDGELF
>-|TRBV6-5|TRBJ1-5|-
ASSRDHPSTQPQH
>-|TRBV9|TRBJ2-1|-
ASSVETGVRHEQF
>-|TRBV30|TRBJ2-7|-
AWSVDRYEQY
>once|TRBV5-1|TRBJ2-2|TRBD1
ASSKGTGAGELF
>-|TRBV30|TRBJ2-5|TRBD2
AWSNSGVGETQY
>few|TRBV5-6|TRBJ2-7|TRBD2
ASSPTTSRVIY
>-|TRBV5-6|TRBJ2-2|-
ASSLEGDLGTGELF
>few|TRBV4-1|TRBJ2-7|TRBD2
ASSQALTSGTYEQY
>-|TRBV24-1|TRBJ1-1|-
ATRLRRNTEAF
>-|TRBV7-2|TRBJ1-1|-
ASSLDQNTEAF
>-|TRBV2|TRBJ1-5|TRBD1
ASSTGNQPQH
>-|TRBV5-1|TRBJ2-1|-
ASSLEVRGAEQF
>-|TRBV15|TRBJ2-3|TRBD2
ATSRDEAGAFSSTDTQY
>few|TRBV6-6|TRBJ2-2|TRBD1
ASRPGTGVTGELF
>-|TRBV6-5|TRBJ2-1|TRBD2
ASRASGGNEQF
>once|TRBV5-1|TRBJ1-2|-
ASSSGTPSSGYT
>-|TRBV7-2|TRBJ1-1|-
ASSSQGGDTEAF
>-|TRBV9|TRBJ2-7|TRBD1
ASSVEMGDRVGEQY
>-|TRBV3-1/TRBV3-2|TRBJ2-1|TRBD2
ASSQIAGTYNEQF
>-|TRBV6-2/TRBV6-3|TRBJ2-7|TRBD1
ASSYLGQGLSYEQY
>-|TRBV6-6|TRBJ1-6|-
ASSYVGGGDSPLH
>-|TRBV13|TRBJ1-5|TRBD1
AGRNMGTVSNQPQH
>-|TRBV5-1|TRBJ2-3|TRBD2
ASSFLAGPTDTQY
>-|TRBV5-5|TRBJ2-7|TRBD2
ASSWYGGAVIY
>-|TRBV5-1|TRBJ2-1|TRBD2
ASSPLAGYTYNEQF
>-|TRBV27|TRBJ2-7|TRBD1
ASSLSWTGSYEQY
>few|TRBV11-1|TRBJ2-7|TRBD1
ASSRQGAYEEQY
>-|TRBV9|TRBJ1-3|-
ASSVRGDAGNTIY
>-|TRBV5-6|TRBJ1-2|-
ASSTTGGVLSYGYT